What follows are 24 T cell receptor beta chains derived from one specimen sequenced in a study of blood T cell repertoires in COVID-19 (dated by TCRdb to the early 2020s). The method behind the library was the immunoSEQ multiplex PCR assay. In its TCRdb copy, this immuneACCESS table keeps in-frame sequences only and misses some clones. Where compared with another copy, unresolved V genes explain less than half of these, and the others have no known cause. Recorded for this sample are tens of thousands of clones; 87% of them occurred a single time. The biggest ten clones account for 3% of the sample. Sequenced sample: peripheral blood. Receptor source: a woman in her forties or fifties with active or convalescent COVID-19.

V and J are TRBV7-3 and TRBJ2-3; D may be TRBD2 (5 bases). This CDR3 is built from 14 residues. CDR1 is SGHTA, CDR2 FQGTGA, per germline. The V gene lost 2 bases and the J gene lost 2 bases, with 8 bases spanning the gap. The CDR3 DNA sequence: TGTGCCAGCAGCTTATCGGGGTTCACAGATACGCAGTATTTT. This translates into CASSLSGFTDTQYF.

The genes are TRBV7-8 and TRBJ1-1, with TRBD1 identical over 10 bases. Trimming cost V 3 bases and J 4 bases; bases outside gene matches: 8. The length of the CDR3 is 16 residues. CDR1 and CDR2 from the germline V gene are SGHVS and FQNEAQ. The CDR3 sequence: CASSFPGQGHGTEAFF. The CDR3 bases are TGTGCCAGCAGCTTTCCGGGACAGGGGCATGGCACTGAAGCTTTCTTT. Variable domain in full (rest from reference TRBV7-8 and TRBJ1-1): GAGVSQSPRYKVAKRGQDVALRCDPISGHVSLFWYQQALGQGPEFLTYFQNEAQLDKSGLPSDRFFAERPEGSVSTLKIQRTQQEDSAVYLCASSFPGQGHGTEAFFGQGTRLTVV.

This clone showed up just once. CDR3 region: CASSGRQGAYEQYF. CDR3 nucleotides: TGTGCCAGCAGCGGGAGGCAGGGGGCCTACGAGCAGTACTTC. The chain joins TRBV21-1 to TRBJ2-7; TRBD1 reflects the table's D call only, with no check against the DNA. TRBV21-1 is marked as a pseudogene. This CDR3 region has 14 residues.

CDR3 nucleotides: TGTGCCAGCAGCCCTGGACAGACAGTTCAGTATGGCTACACCTTC. As protein: CASSPGQTVQYGYTF. The chain combines TRBV7-2 with TRBJ1-2; tentatively, D is TRBD1 (6 bases). This CDR3 region has 15 residues. Germline lookup yields CDR1 SGHTA and CDR2 FQGNSA. V was clipped by 5 bases and J by 5 bases, with 18 bases between them.

The chain uses TRBV19 and TRBJ1-5; no clear D. Deletions cut 6 bases from V and 1 base from J, with 10 bases between. Germline V CDR1 and CDR2: LNHDA, SQIVND (reference sequence). The CDR3 is made up of 14 amino acids. CDR3 loop: CASRVGQSNQPQHF. The CDR3 nucleotides are TGTGCCAGTAGGGTTGGGCAGAGCAATCAGCCCCAGCATTTT.

This clone was recorded a few times. The chain uses TRBV27 and TRBJ2-7, with D perhaps matching TRBD1 (6 bases). This CDR3 region has 17 residues. In germline, CDR1 is MNHEY, CDR2 SMNVEV (reference sequence). The V and J ends lost 1 base and 3 bases respectively, with 19 bases between them. CDR3 DNA: TGTGCCAGCAGTTTATATCGGACAGACTATCCCTACTACGAGCAGTACTTC. It is translated as CASSLYRTDYPYYEQYF.

The rearrangement joins TRBV11-2 to TRBJ2-3; 12 nucleotides line up with TRBD2. Losses at the gene ends were 6 bases for V and 4 bases for J; bases not matched to a gene: 2. CDR1 is SGHAT, CDR2 FQNNGV, per germline. CDR3 length equals 14 residues. Here the CDR3 reads CASRASGGADTQYF. DNA for the CDR3: TGTGCCAGCAGGGCTAGCGGGGGGGCAGATACGCAGTATTTT.

V usage is TRBV12-5 and J usage is TRBJ1-1; D may be TRBD1 (5 bases). V lost 7 bases and J lost 6, with 9 bases in between. CDR3 size: 11 residues. Germline values: CDR1 LGHNT, CDR2 FRNRAP. CDR3 sequence reads: CASEGMAEAFF. The CDR3, as DNA: TGTGCTAGTGAGGGGATGGCTGAAGCTTTCTTT. The complete variable domain, with remaining parts taken from reference TRBV12-5 and TRBJ1-1, reads DARVTQTPRHKVTEMGQEVTMRCQPILGHNTVFWYRQTMMQGLELLAYFRNRAPLDDSGMPKDRFSAEMPDATLATLKIQPSEPRDSAVYFCASEGMAEAFFGQGTRLTVV.

The V call is TRBV9, the J call TRBJ2-5, with D unresolved. The length of the CDR3 is 13 residues. Trimming cost V 4 bases and J 5 bases, with 12 bases left between them. CDR1 is SGDLS, CDR2 YYNGEE, per germline. CDR3 sequence reads: CASSPDPGETQYF. CDR3 in DNA: TGTGCCAGCAGCCCAGATCCCGGGGAGACCCAGTACTTC.

The chain is built from TRBV6-4 and TRBJ2-3, with TRBD2 matching 10 bases. Trimming at V came to 4 bases and at J to 1 base, leaving 5 bases not matched to a gene. The CDR3 covers 16 residues. The germline V gene encodes CDR1 MRHNA and CDR2 SNTAGT. The CDR3 DNA reads as TGTGCCAGCAGTGGGGGAACTAGCGGGGGCACAGATACGCAGTATTTT. Residues: CASSGGTSGGTDTQYF.

V gene TRBV6-6 combines with J gene TRBJ1-1; a possible D gene is TRBD1 (6 bases). Trimming left V 3 bases short and J 5 bases short, with 13 bases between. Germline V gives CDR1 MNHNY, CDR2 SVGAGI (reference sequence). This CDR3 comprises 14 residues. CDR3 nucleotide sequence: TGTGCCAGCAGTTATGGACAGAGTTCAACTGAAGCTTTCTTT. It yields the protein CASSYGQSSTEAFF.

The chain recombines TRBV14 with TRBJ1-1, with D possibly matching TRBD1 (6 bases). This CDR3 has 16 residues. Germline V CDR1 and CDR2: SGHDN, FVKESK. The V end was cut by 3 bases, the J end by 4 bases, with 18 bases between. The CDR3 sequence is CASSHALGALSTEAFF. DNA of the CDR3: TGTGCCAGCAGCCATGCTCTGGGGGCCCTGAGCACTGAAGCTTTCTTT. Filled out from reference TRBV14 and TRBJ1-1, the complete variable domain reads EAGVTQFPSHSVIEKGQTVTLRCDPISGHDNLYWYRRVMGKEIKFLLHFVKESKQDESGMPNNRFLAERTGGTYSTLKVQPAELEDSGVYFCASSHALGALSTEAFFGQGTRLTVV.

The chain couples TRBV10-3 to TRBJ1-1; 10 nucleotides match TRBD1. V was pared by 6 bases and J by 3 bases, with 10 bases of the junction left unmatched. Germline CDR1 ENHRY, CDR2 SYGVKD. CDR3 length: 16 residues. The CDR3 here is CAIRTGQGNGDTEAFF. DNA of the CDR3: TGTGCCATCAGAACGGGACAGGGGAATGGGGACACTGAAGCTTTCTTT.

The chain recombines TRBV6-6 with TRBJ2-7, with 13 bases lining up with TRBD2. This CDR3 has 16 amino acids. The ends lost 4 bases at V and 2 bases at J; junction bases unmatched: 5. Per the germline V gene, CDR1 is MNHNY and CDR2 is SVGAGI (reference sequence). CDR3 nucleotide sequence: TGTGCCAGCAGTTCACCCGGGACTAGCGGGACCTACGAGCAGTACTTC. As protein: CASSSPGTSGTYEQYF.

The gene calls are TRBV5-1 and TRBJ2-3; D call uncertain. V shed 4 bases and J shed 4 bases, with 16 bases lying between them. The CDR3 has 15 residues. Germline CDR1 and CDR2: SGHRS and YFSETQ. CDR3 amino acids: CASSPQGGFADTQYF. CDR3 sequence (DNA): TGCGCCAGCAGCCCACAAGGCGGTTTCGCAGATACGCAGTATTTT.

The CDR3 here is CASSFGLAGVNPTQYF. In nucleotides, the CDR3 is TGTGCCAGCAGCTTCGGACTAGCGGGGGTCAATCCCACGCAGTATTTT. V usage is TRBV11-2 and J usage is TRBJ2-3, with TRBD2 identical over 13 bases. Germline CDR1 and CDR2: SGHAT and FQNNGV. With 3 bases clipped from V and 9 bases from J, the junction kept 9 bases outside the gene matches. The CDR3 spans 16 residues. The full variable domain, rest sourced from reference TRBV11-2 and TRBJ2-3, is EAGVAQSPRYKIIEKRQSVAFWCNPISGHATLYWYQQILGQGPKLLIQFQNNGVVDDSQLPKDRFSAERLKGVDSTLKIQPAKLEDSAVYLCASSFGLAGVNPTQYFGPGTRLTVL.

This chain joins TRBV27 and TRBJ2-5; D possibly corresponds to TRBD2 (5 bases). Germline V gives CDR1 MNHEY, CDR2 SMNVEV (reference sequence). CDR3 length: 11 amino acids. Trimming left V 6 bases short and J 7 bases short, with 9 bases between. In DNA, the CDR3 is TGTGCCAGCAGCTATGGAGGGACCCAGTACTTC. This gives the protein CASSYGGTQYF.

The rearrangement joins TRBV28 to TRBJ1-3; D not resolved. Trimming took 6 bases from V and 0 from J, leaving 15 bases between them. CDR3 length: 16 residues. Per germline, CDR1 MDHEN and CDR2 SYDVKM. The DNA for the CDR3 is TGTGCCAGCAGCCTGACTCACCCCTACTCTGGAAACACCATATATTTT. Protein sequence: CASSLTHPYSGNTIYF.

This chain links TRBV7-2 with TRBJ2-5; 7 positions agree with TRBD2. Germline assignment: CDR1 SGHTA and CDR2 FQGNSA. This CDR3 contains 16 residues. The V segment lost 5 bases and the J segment 2 bases; nucleotides outside the gene matches: 11. CDR3 sequence (DNA): TGTGCCAGCAGCCCCCACAGCGGGGCTACACAAGAGACCCAGTACTTC. As protein: CASSPHSGATQETQYF.

The V gene is TRBV19, the J gene TRBJ2-5; D gene unclear. CDR1 and CDR2 (germline): LNHDA, SQIVND (reference sequence). Trimming pared 6 bases from V and 2 bases from J, leaving 16 bases between. The CDR3 spans 15 residues. This CDR3 is CASRPTIPRQETQYF. In DNA, the CDR3 is TGTGCCAGTAGGCCGACAATTCCCCGACAAGAGACCCAGTACTTC.

V usage is TRBV10-2 and J usage is TRBJ2-7, with 8 bases that match TRBD1. This CDR3 comprises 13 residues. The junction had 5 bases not matched to a gene; V was cut back by 6 bases and J by 4 bases. CDR1 is WSHSY, CDR2 SAAADI, per germline. The CDR3 nucleotides are TGCGCCAGCAGGGGACAGGTTCTTTACGAGCAGTACTTC. Protein product: CASRGQVLYEQYF.

This clone was seen a handful of times. V gene TRBV9 combines with J gene TRBJ2-1, with 8 bases fitting TRBD2. The CDR3 sequence is 15 residues long. After removal of 4 bases from V and 9 bases from J, the junction contained 12 bases not matched to a gene. Germline CDR1 SGDLS, CDR2 YYNGEE. The CDR3 sequence is CASSPPGLVLAEQFF. CDR3 sequence (DNA): TGTGCCAGCAGCCCGCCGGGACTAGTGTTGGCTGAGCAGTTCTTC. Combining the CDR3 with reference TRBV9 and TRBJ2-1 gives the whole variable domain DSGVTQTPKHLITATGQRVTLRCSPRSGDLSVYWYQQSLDQGLQFLIQYYNGEERAKGNILERFSAQQFPDLHSELNLSSLELGDSALYFCASSPPGLVLAEQFFGPGTRLTVL.

This clone has more than one count but fewer than ten. The chain has TRBV6-5 and TRBJ2-2; D may be TRBD1 (5 bases). The germline gives CDR1 MNHEY, CDR2 SVGAGI. Trimming removed 2 bases from V and 4 bases from J, with 11 bases in between. The CDR3 is made up of 15 amino acids. In DNA form, the CDR3 reads TGTGCCAGCAGTTACCGCAGGGTGGCCACCGGGGAGCTGTTTTTT. Its protein product is CASSYRRVATGELFF.

Only a few counts were recorded for this clone. The chain is built from TRBV9 and TRBJ2-7; the D gene is possibly TRBD2 (5 bases). Germline-derived CDR1 and CDR2 are SGDLS and YYNGEE. The CDR3 sequence is 12 residues long. V was trimmed by 4 bases and J by 6 bases, leaving 11 bases between them. The CDR3 sequence: CASSREGAEQYF. The CDR3, as DNA: TGTGCCAGCAGCCGAGAGGGAGCCGAGCAGTACTTC.